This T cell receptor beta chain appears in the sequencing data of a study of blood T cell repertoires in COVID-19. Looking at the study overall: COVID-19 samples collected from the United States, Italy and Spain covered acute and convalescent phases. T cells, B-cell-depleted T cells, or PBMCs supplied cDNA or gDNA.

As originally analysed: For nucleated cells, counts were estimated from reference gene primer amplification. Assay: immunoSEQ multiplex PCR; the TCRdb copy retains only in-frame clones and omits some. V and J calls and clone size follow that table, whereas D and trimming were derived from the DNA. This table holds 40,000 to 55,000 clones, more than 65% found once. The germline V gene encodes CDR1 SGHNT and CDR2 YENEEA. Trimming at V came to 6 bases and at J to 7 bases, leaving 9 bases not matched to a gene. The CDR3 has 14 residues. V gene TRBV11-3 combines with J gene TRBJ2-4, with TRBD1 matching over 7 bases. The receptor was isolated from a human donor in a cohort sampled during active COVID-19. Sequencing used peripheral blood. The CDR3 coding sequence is TGTGCCAGCAGAGACAGGGACGGGGCGAACATTCAGTACTTC. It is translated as CASRDRDGANIQYF.